Listed here are 18 T cell receptor beta chains from one sample, sequenced in a study of tumor and adjacent non-tumor tissue in lung cancer. The library came from three nested PCR rounds adapted from ARM-PCR protocols. TCRdb redid the calling of the multiplex PCR reads with MiXCR, one entry per CDR3 protein. The table lists more than 70,000 distinct CDR3 sequences, 61% of them singletons. This sample's RNA came from whole unsorted tissue. Sequencing was performed on lung tumor tissue. The receptors were gathered from a man aged 70 or older with non-small cell lung cancer.

This chain uses TRBV29-1 with TRBJ2-1; possibly TRBD1 for D (8 bases). CDR3 length equals 14 residues. V dropped 2 bases and J dropped 8 bases, with 16 bases sitting between them. The germline CDR1 and CDR2 sequences are SQVTM and ANQGSEA. The CDR3 DNA follows: TGCAGCGTTGAACGGAACAGGGGGAGGGATGAGCAGTTCTTC. Translating gives CSVERNRGRDEQFF.

With regard to this clonotype: The conserved phenylalanine or tryptophan is not found at the CDR3 terminus, so this likely reflects a read error. The chain carries TRBV29-1 and TRBJ2-3; D not certain. The CDR3 sequence is 11 residues long. From germline, CDR1 is SQVTM and CDR2 ANQGSEA. The ends were cut back, 4 bases at V and 0 bases at J, with 2 bases in the middle. DNA for the CDR3: TGCAGCGTTGTAAGCACAGATACGCAGTATTAT. This encodes CSVVSTDTQYY.

With respect to this clonotype: At one end the junction does not follow the germline gene, possibly because of a read error. The rearrangement links TRBV11-2 to TRBJ1-1; 8 positions agree with TRBD1. This CDR3 is built from 14 residues. Germline CDR1 reads SGHAT; CDR2 reads FQNNGV. DNA of the CDR3: TGTGCCAGCAGCCCAAACAGGGGGGAGACTGAAGCTTTTTTT. Translation gives CASSPNRGETEAFF.

This clonotype was seen a few times. Lacking the conserved final phenylalanine or tryptophan, this CDR3 likely reflects a read error. V gene TRBV11-2 combines with J gene TRBJ2-5; D not resolved. The CDR3 loop spans 11 amino acids. Germline V gives CDR1 SGHAT, CDR2 FQNNGV. CDR3 loop: CASSLQETQYL. In nucleotides, the CDR3 is TGTGCTAGCAGCTTACAAGAGACCCAGTACTTA.

A few counts support this clonotype. The chain employs TRBV5-1 and TRBJ2-2, with 7 positions matching TRBD1. This CDR3 has 13 residues. Germline values: CDR1 SGHRS, CDR2 YFSETQ. The ends lost 4 bases at V and 4 bases at J; junction bases unmatched: 1. Here the CDR3 DNA reads TGCGCCAGCAGCAGGGACAGCACCGGGGAGCTGTTTTTT. Its translation is CASSRDSTGELFF.

As to this clonotype: Its ends do not fully match the called genes, so a read error is possible. V is TRBV28 and J is TRBJ1-2; D not resolved. Germline loops: CDR1 MDHEN, CDR2 SYDVKM. CDR3 length equals 15 residues. CDR3 region: CASRQTQETAYGCTF. DNA for the CDR3: TGTGCCAGCAGACAAACCCAGGAGACTGCCTATGGCTGCACCTTC.

For this clonotype: A clone one base away is much larger, so this may be a read error. The chain joins TRBV12-3 or TRBV12-4 to TRBJ2-5; tentative D call: TRBD2 (5 bases). V lost 2 bases, J lost 5 bases, and 12 bases lay in between. The CDR3 sequence is 14 residues long. The chain's CDR3 is CASSLRHGGETQYF. The CDR3 region has the DNA TGTGCCAGCAGTTTAAGACATGGCGGGGAGACCCAGTACTTC.

On this clonotype itself: This CDR3 is missing its conserved last phenylalanine or tryptophan, likely due to a read error. The limits of the CDR3 on the DNA are not certain, so only TCRdb's listed CDR3 is given. The chain carries TRBV4-2 and TRBJ2-1. The CDR3 has 14 amino acids, counting both end residues. The germline CDR1 and CDR2 sequences are LGHNA and YNFKEQ. CDR3 protein: CVSSQDRVRDEQSL.

In regard to this clonotype: This CDR3 fails to terminate in the conserved phenylalanine or tryptophan, so it likely reflects a read error. This chain uses TRBV30 with TRBJ2-5, with 9 bases aligning to TRBD1. This CDR3 comprises 15 residues. V was pared by 3 bases and J by 4 bases, with 9 bases of the junction left unmatched. Germline-derived CDR1 and CDR2 are GTSNPN and SVGIG (reference sequence). CDR3: CAWSRPGTGTETQYI. The CDR3 coding sequence is TGTGCCTGGAGCCGCCCCGGGACAGGGACAGAGACCCAGTACATC.

The V and J genes are TRBV20-1 and TRBJ2-3; 8 bases map to TRBD2. Looked up from germline, CDR1 is DFQATT and CDR2 is SNEGSKA (reference sequence). Trimming removed 5 bases from V and 13 bases from J; junction bases left unmatched: 14. This CDR3 contains 13 residues. This chain's CDR3 is CSAVSGGQKTEYF. The DNA for the CDR3 is TGCAGTGCTGTATCGGGGGGGCAAAAAACGGAGTATTTT.

Regarding this clonotype: The junction shows a germline mismatch at one end, possibly a read error. The chain uses TRBV5-5 and TRBJ2-5; D could derive from TRBD1 or TRBD2 (5 bases each). The CDR3 loop spans 15 amino acids. Germline lookup yields CDR1 SGHKS and CDR2 YYEKEE (reference sequence). CDR3 region: CASRRRQGSGEIQYF. CDR3 nucleotide sequence: TGCGCCAGCAGGAGGAGGCAGGGATCAGGAGAGATACAGTACTTC.

The DNA of the CDR3 is TGCAGTGCTCAGGACAGACTAGCCAAAAACATTCAGTACTTC. Protein sequence: CSAQDRLAKNIQYF. The chain recombines TRBV20-1 with TRBJ2-4, with a weak D call TRBD1 (6 bases). V was shortened by 5 bases and J by 0 bases, with 11 bases between the two germline ends. The CDR3 runs to 14 residues. Germline V gives CDR1 DFQATT, CDR2 SNEGSKA (reference sequence).

A word on this clonotype: The junction shows a germline mismatch at one end, possibly a read error. CDR3 loop: CATSLQGNTEAFF. The CDR3 nucleotides read TGTGCCACCAGCCTCCAGGGGAACACTGAAGCTTTCTTT. V and J are TRBV11-3 and TRBJ1-1; a possible D gene is TRBD1 (5 bases). The CDR3 contains 13 residues. Germline V gene lookup returns CDR1 SGHNT and CDR2 YENEEA.

This rearrangement joins TRBV12-3 or TRBV12-4 to TRBJ1-5; the D is unclear. The CDR3 totals 14 residues. Trimming took off 10 bases at V and 10 bases at J, with 23 bases between the two ends. As DNA, the CDR3 is TGTGCCATCAGCGACCGGAGGAGGAATAAACCCCAGCATTTT. Its protein product is CAISDRRRNKPQHF.

Points on this clonotype: With a much larger clone just one base away, this may be a read error. This sequence joins TRBV5-4 and TRBJ2-7, with 9 bases matching TRBD1. CDR3 length equals 15 residues. V gave up 4 bases and J gave up 6 bases; unmatched junction bases: 11. Germline loops: CDR1 SGHNT, CDR2 YYREEE (reference sequence). CDR3 region: CASSPDLDRGLEQYF. In DNA form, the CDR3 reads TGTGCCAGCAGCCCGGACCTGGACAGGGGCCTCGAGCAGTACTTC.

Concerning this clonotype: With a much larger clone just one base away, this may be a read error. The chain is built from TRBV5-1 and TRBJ2-1, with 11 bases matching TRBD1. The CDR3 contains 16 residues. CDR1 and CDR2 (germline): SGHRS, YFSETQ. CDR3 loop: CAISSHRGQGANEQFF. CDR3 coding DNA: TGCGCCATCAGCTCCCATAGAGGACAGGGGGCCAATGAGCAGTTCTTC.

In this sample, this clonotype turned up once. One junction end does not reproduce the germline sequence, and a read error may be involved. V gene TRBV6-6 combines with J gene TRBJ2-7; 9 bases match TRBD2. The CDR3 is 12 residues long. Per germline, CDR1 MNHNY and CDR2 SVGAGI (reference sequence). In DNA form, the CDR3 reads TGTGCCAGGGGTTATGGAGCTAGCGGGGCAAACTTC. Its protein is CARGYGASGANF.

There are many counts of this clonotype. The chain carries TRBV12-3 or TRBV12-4 and TRBJ2-5; 8 bases fit TRBD1. CDR3 length: 16 residues. Unmatched junction bases numbered 10, after V lost 3 bases and J lost 4 bases. The CDR3 here is CASSFERGQGAETQYF. DNA for the CDR3: TGTGCCAGCAGTTTTGAGCGAGGCCAGGGGGCAGAGACCCAGTACTTC.